This TCR beta chain was observed in a study of CD8+ T cells in alopecia areata. Study-wide background: Treated patients took oral tofacitinib at 5 to 10 mg twice daily. Scoring of treated patients' severity used the percentage of affected scalp area.

Treatment of the sample: oral pan-JAK inhibitor, 5-10 mg twice daily. RNA was extracted and reverse transcribed into cDNA as the sequencing template. Generated by immunoSEQ multiplex PCR, the TCRdb table keeps only in-frame clones and is missing some. The sample holds 200,000 to 250,000 clones, under 70% seen once. A remark on this clone: Its antigen is unidentified.

Germline V lookup: CDR1 MNHEY, CDR2 SMNVEV (reference sequence). The CDR3 totals 13 residues. V was trimmed by 8 bases and J by 4 bases, leaving 12 bases between them. Study-level points and caveats: Lesional tissue from the scalp (especially in alopecia totalis/universalis) showed higher clonality than normal scalp. TCR sharing across patients was less clear than in mice, possibly HLA-related.

This sequence was found in a human donor with alopecia areata. The chain employs TRBV27 and TRBJ1-3, with D possibly matching TRBD1 (5 bases). The sample was CD4+ T cells sorted from blood, taken at week 4, from a patient treated with tofacitinib. The CDR3 spells CASRAGRGNTIYF. CDR3 in DNA: TGTGCCAGCCGGGCGGGGCGCGGAAACACCATATATTTT.